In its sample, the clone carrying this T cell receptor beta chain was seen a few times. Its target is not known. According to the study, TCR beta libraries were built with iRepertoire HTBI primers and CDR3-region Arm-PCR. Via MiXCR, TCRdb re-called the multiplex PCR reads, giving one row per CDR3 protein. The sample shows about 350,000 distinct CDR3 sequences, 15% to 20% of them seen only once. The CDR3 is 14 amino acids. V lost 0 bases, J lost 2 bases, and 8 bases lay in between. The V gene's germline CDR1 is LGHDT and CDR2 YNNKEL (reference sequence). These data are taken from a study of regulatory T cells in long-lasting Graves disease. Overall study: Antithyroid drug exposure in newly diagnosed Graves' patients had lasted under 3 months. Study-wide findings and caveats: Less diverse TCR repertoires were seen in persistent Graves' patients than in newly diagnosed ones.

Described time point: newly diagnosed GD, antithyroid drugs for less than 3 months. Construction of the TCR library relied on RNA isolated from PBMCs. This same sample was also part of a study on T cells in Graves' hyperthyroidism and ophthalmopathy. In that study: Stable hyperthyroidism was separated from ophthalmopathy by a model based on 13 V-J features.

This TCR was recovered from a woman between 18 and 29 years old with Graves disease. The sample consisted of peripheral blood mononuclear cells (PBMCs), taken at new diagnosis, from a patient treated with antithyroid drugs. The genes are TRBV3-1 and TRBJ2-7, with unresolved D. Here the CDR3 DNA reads TGTGCCAGCAGCCAAGAGGGGTTAGCCTACGAGCAGTACTTC. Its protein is CASSQEGLAYEQYF.